This TCR beta chain was profiled in a study of neurological immune-mediated disorders (dated by TCRdb to between 2018 and 2021). As for the study more broadly: Among the approximately 34 multiple sclerosis patients, relapsing-remitting MS accounted for around 30 and secondary progressive MS accounted for 3. Of the 68 subjects in the cohort, about 14 were HAM/TSP patients, 34 were multiple sclerosis patients, and about 20 were healthy controls. Using UMI-based sequencing, the study compared peripheral blood TCR-beta repertoires from patients with HTLV-I-associated myelopathy (HAM/TSP), patients with multiple sclerosis, and healthy controls. Longitudinal samples, technical triplicates and paired sorted CD4+ and CD8+ T-cell subsets, alongside PBMC samples, were included among the roughly 100 TCR-beta libraries. What the authors observed across the whole study: No identical CDR3 amino acid sequences were shared among expanded clones across subjects, suggesting private TCR-beta repertoires in all groups. The MS cluster showed no association with clinical or MRI features, and the authors stated that larger cohorts are needed. TCR clonal expansion was greatest in HAM/TSP patients and smallest in MS patients, who ranked below even healthy controls. In a phylogenetic analysis, the repertoires of 18 out of 34 MS patients fell into a single cluster of related CDR3 sequences, pointing to a possible signature at the repertoire level.

This clonotype was seen at least ten times. It has no known antigen specificity. No much larger clone exists at a distance of one base, and base qualities are not known. For the sorted-subset TCR libraries, the starting material was fewer than 1.2 million sorted CD4+ or CD8+ T cells. The multiple sclerosis patients were enrolled in a US clinical protocol that used magnetic resonance imaging to evaluate disease progression. Peripheral blood was subjected to Ficoll-Hypaque density gradient centrifugation to isolate PBMCs, which were then cryopreserved in liquid nitrogen. The study also sequenced paired sorted CD4+ and CD8+ subsets from healthy controls, HAM/TSP patients and MS patients. To synthesize cDNA, template-switch 5'RACE was performed with a primer carrying a 10-nucleotide random unique molecular identifier so that each TCR transcript was tagged. Every sequencing run covered 15-18 subjects and yielded more than 180 million TCR-beta sequences. The RNeasy kit was used for extraction of total RNA. TCR-beta VDJ regions were amplified with primers for the TCR constant region and the 5'RACE anchor, using the KAPA Real-time Library Amplification kit. A first PCR added sample indexes and Illumina adaptors, after which a second PCR increased the library yield. After purification with Ampure beads, the TCR product of roughly 650 bp was size-selected on a 2% E-gel SizeSelection system. Before pooling, libraries had their quality checked on a Bioanalyzer, their concentration measured with Qubit, and their quantity determined with the Kapa Library Quantification kit. An Illumina HiSeq 2500 sequenced the libraries paired-end 2 x 150 bp. To increase sequence diversity, roughly 24-30% phiX was spiked into each library pool. On the study's bioinformatics: Quality-filtered reads were processed with the UMI-based MiGEC pipeline, which removed over 75% of raw TCR sequences during error correction. IMGT germline references were used for alignment of VDJ genes, and clonotypes were defined by a unique CDR3 amino acid sequence together with V-J genes. Clonal expansion, Shannon diversity and CDR3 relatedness (CalcPairwiseDistances, ClusterSamples) were evaluated with VDJtools, and phylogenetic trees were built with CLCbio workbench. A clone was classed as expanded if it had 8 or more unique UMIs, a cutoff based on coefficient-of-variation modelling across technical triplicates. TCRdb trimmed public reads at Q25 via fastp, called clones via MiXCR and kept in-frame beta chains. Identical CDR3 proteins give one entry, which carries the most common genes and DNA. The V and J calls and clone size come from TCRdb's table, not from the authors' own analysis. This sample holds roughly 52,000 distinct CDR3 sequences; around 3.8% were observed only once. Of the sample, roughly 2% is held by the ten largest clones.

V is cut by 1 base and J by 4 bases, and the space between the germline ends is 13 bases. The germline V gene (reference sequence) provides CDR1 DFQATT and CDR2 SNEGSKA. The CDR3 runs 14 residues from the cysteine to the phenylalanine. CDR3 DNA is the only sequence kept; it has 42 bases, read in frame from the first base. This sequence uses TRBV20-1 and TRBJ2-5; TRBD1 is possibly the D segment (6 matching bases). This clonotype was sampled from a middle-aged woman with multiple sclerosis. Source material: CD4+ T cells from blood. The nucleotides are TGCAGTGCTAGAGTGTCAGGGGCTGGAGAGACCCAGTACTTC. This sequence encodes CSARVSGAGETQYF.